This T cell receptor beta chain was recovered during a study of a mutant IDH1 vaccine in newly diagnosed glioma. Study as a whole: Beginning 4-6 weeks after radiotherapy alone, or with temozolomide cycles, vaccination took place. Previous care, which was radiotherapy, temozolomide, or both, most often involved both.

CDR3 size: 14 residues. V dropped 2 bases and J dropped 4 bases, with 13 bases sitting between them. CDR1 is SGHKS and CDR2 is YYEKEE in the germline V gene (reference sequence). On this clone itself: Its antigen is currently unknown.

Using immunoSEQ multiplex PCR, the repertoire was profiled, and TCRdb retains in-frame clones only, with some absent. The data contain around 70,000 clones, roughly 80% of them singletons. Described time point: week 35, safety follow-up. Every vaccine dose comprised 300 ug of mutant IDH1 20-mer peptide plus topical imiquimod. The sequence derives from a man aged 18 to 30 with glioma. The sequenced sample was PBMCs, obtained from a glioma patient whose treatment included an IDH1 peptide vaccine. The J gene is TRBJ2-7, the V gene TRBV5-5; D may be TRBD1 (6 bases). CDR3 nucleotides: TGTGCCAGCAGCTTAACCGGGACAATTTACGAGCAGTACTTC. Translation gives CASSLTGTIYEQYF.